This is a list of T cell receptor beta chains from one sample in a study of T-cell reconstitution after alpha-beta-depleted transplantation in children. TCRdb processed the PCR reads anew with MiXCR; each CDR3 protein has one entry. The sample lists some 640,000 distinct CDR3 sequences, 16% occurring once. The material sequenced was PBMCs from the stem cell graft donor, taken from the stem cell graft. Receptors originate from a human donor who donated a stem cell graft to a child with acute myeloid leukemia. Each CDR3 is given with its conserved first and last residue. A D gene is named only where the DNA matches it firmly. Some rows mark clone size as missing; the rest say once, few, many or name a class of expanded clone.

TRBV20-1	11	NA	TRBJ1-1	many	CSARSGGVAFF	TGCAGTGCTAGATCCGGGGGTGTAGCTTTCTTT
TRBV7-9	14	TRBD2	TRBJ2-7	NA	CASSLSGGRGEQYF	TGTGCCAGCAGTCTTAGCGGGGGCAGGGGCGAGCAGTACTTC
TRBV5-5	13	NA	TRBJ2-1	many	CASSLGVYNEQFF	TGTGCCAGCAGCTTGGGCGTTTACAATGAGCAGTTCTTC
TRBV9	18	NA	TRBJ2-3	few	CASSPWELVGYGTDTQYF	TGTGCCAGCAGCCCTTGGGAGCTCGTGGGGTATGGCACAGATACGCAGTATTTT
TRBV12-3/TRBV12-4	14	TRBD1	TRBJ1-6	many	CASRRQGRPSPLHF	TGTGCCAGCAGGCGACAGGGGCGGCCTTCACCCCTCCACTTT
TRBV12-3/TRBV12-4	15	NA	TRBJ2-2	NA	CASSSPQGSPGELFF	TGTGCCAGCAGTAGCCCACAGGGTTCCCCCGGGGAGCTGTTTTTT
TRBV27	14	NA	TRBJ1-1	many	CASSLSGTVSEAFF	TGTGCCAGCAGTTTATCCGGGACGGTGAGTGAAGCTTTCTTT
TRBV24-1	15	NA	TRBJ2-4	NA	CATSETQGSKNIQYF	TGTGCCACCAGTGAAACACAGGGTTCCAAAAACATTCAGTACTTC
TRBV7-2	13	NA	TRBJ2-3	many	CASTFTGYDTQYF	TGTGCCAGCACTTTCACAGGATACGATACGCAGTATTTT
TRBV18	15	TRBD2	TRBJ2-1	few	CASSPLAGAQIEQFF	TGTGCCAGCTCACCACTAGCGGGGGCCCAAATTGAGCAGTTCTTC
TRBV7-9	15	TRBD2	TRBJ2-1	few	CASRPAGALTNEQFF	TGTGCCAGCAGGCCAGCGGGGGCCCTAACCAATGAGCAGTTCTTC
TRBV20-1	14	NA	TRBJ2-7	many	CSAHTGQDSYEQYF	TGCAGTGCTCATACGGGGCAGGACTCCTACGAGCAGTACTTC
TRBV4-3	16	NA	TRBJ1-3	NA	CASSQAPGNSGNTIYF	TGCGCCAGCAGCCAAGCCCCAGGCAACTCTGGAAACACCATATATTTT
TRBV12-3/TRBV12-4	15	NA	TRBJ2-5	NA	CASSLAHRGRETQYF	TGTGCCAGCAGTTTAGCGCATCGGGGGCGAGAGACCCAGTACTTC
TRBV7-2	15	TRBD2	TRBJ2-5	few	CASSRLQSGGETQYF	TGTGCCAGCAGCCGCCTTCAGAGCGGGGGAGAGACCCAGTACTTC
TRBV20-1	16	TRBD1	TRBJ2-1	NA	CSARAPGQAAGNEQFF	TGCAGTGCTAGAGCTCCGGGACAGGCCGCGGGGAATGAGCAGTTCTTC
TRBV12-3/TRBV12-4	17	NA	TRBJ1-6	few	CASSSPRRSSYNSPLHF	TGTGCCAGCAGCTCACCACGGAGAAGCTCCTATAATTCACCCCTCCACTTT
TRBV7-9	13	TRBD1	TRBJ2-5	NA	CASIWTGQETQYF	TGTGCCAGCATCTGGACAGGGCAAGAGACCCAGTACTTC
TRBV19	12	TRBD1	TRBJ1-2	few	CATRTGGFGYTF	TGTGCCACCCGAACAGGGGGCTTTGGCTACACCTTC
TRBV25-1	11	NA	TRBJ2-7	many	CASSDRYEQYF	TGTGCCAGCAGTGACAGGTACGAGCAGTACTTC
TRBV4-1	19	TRBD2	TRBJ2-1	few	CASSLPSGGKPESYNEQFF	TGCGCCAGCAGCCTTCCTAGCGGGGGTAAACCAGAATCCTACAATGAGCAGTTCTTC